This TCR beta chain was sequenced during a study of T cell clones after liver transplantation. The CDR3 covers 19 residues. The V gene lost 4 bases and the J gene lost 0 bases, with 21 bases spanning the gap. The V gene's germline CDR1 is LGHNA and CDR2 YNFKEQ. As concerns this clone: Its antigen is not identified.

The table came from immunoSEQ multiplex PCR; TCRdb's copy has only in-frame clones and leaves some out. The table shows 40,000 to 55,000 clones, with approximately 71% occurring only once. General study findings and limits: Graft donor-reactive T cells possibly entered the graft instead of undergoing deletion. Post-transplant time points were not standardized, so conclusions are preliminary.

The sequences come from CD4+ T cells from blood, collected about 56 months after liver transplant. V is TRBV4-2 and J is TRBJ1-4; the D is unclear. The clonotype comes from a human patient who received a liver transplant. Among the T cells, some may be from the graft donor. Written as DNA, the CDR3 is TGTGCCAGCAGCCCTGTACAGCTAATAGAAGACGCAACTAATGAAAAACTGTTTTTT. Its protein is CASSPVQLIEDATNEKLFF.